This T cell receptor (beta chain) was retrieved from a study of T cell responses to AZD1222 COVID-19 vaccine. Overall study findings and caveats: Regions left unmutated in variants are reportedly the target of nearly half of spike-specific TCRs.

Details on this clone: Its antigen is undetermined.

Germline-derived CDR1 and CDR2 are SGHAT and FQNNGV. The CDR3 has 15 amino acids. Trimming cost V 5 bases and J 5 bases, with 16 bases left between them. Here immunoSEQ multiplex PCR was the method, and the copy in TCRdb shows in-frame clones only, minus some. Among 130,000 or so clones listed, about 82% were seen once. The source of this sequence is an adult who received the MenACWY meningococcal vaccine as a control. This chain connects TRBV11-2 to TRBJ2-1; D may be TRBD2 (5 bases). The source material was peripheral blood, sampled 28 days after the second dose of the MenACWY control vaccine. CDR3 in amino acids: CASSDFTGSNNEQFF. The CDR3 region has the DNA TGTGCCAGCAGCGATTTTACGGGGTCTAACAATGAGCAGTTCTTC.